What follows are 15 T cell receptor beta chains derived from one specimen sequenced in a study of blood T cells in healthy people across ages. The authors ran a second PCR of roughly 6 to 12 cycles using a sample-barcoded 5' primer and a J-beta primer mix. A single record per CDR3 protein comes from TCRdb applying MiXCR to the 5' RACE reads. The data contain around 900,000 distinct CDR3 sequences, less than 35% of them singletons. Sequencing input: blood. The receptors shown here come from a woman older than 75 in good health.

This clonotype was seen ten or more times. The chain combines TRBV3-1 with TRBJ2-7; tentative D call: TRBD2 (6 bases). There are 13 residues in the CDR3. Trimming pared 6 bases from V and 2 bases from J, leaving 11 bases between. Germline loops: CDR1 LGHDT, CDR2 YNNKEL (reference sequence). CDR3 loop: CASRHTGAYEQYF. CDR3 bases: TGTGCCAGCAGACATACGGGGGCCTACGAGCAGTACTTC.

The sample holds many counts of this clonotype. The chain combines TRBV7-2 with TRBJ2-5, with 8 bases identical to TRBD2. The CDR3 spans 15 residues. The germline V gene encodes CDR1 SGHTA and CDR2 FQGNSA. J lost 5 bases, V lost 3 bases, and 8 bases had no gene match. This CDR3 reads CASSLGAGASETQYF. In DNA form, the CDR3 reads TGTGCCAGCAGCTTGGGAGCGGGGGCCTCCGAGACCCAGTACTTC.

The V call is TRBV6-2 or TRBV6-3, the J call TRBJ2-5; the D gene is possibly TRBD1 (7 bases). TRBJ2-7 explains the end of the DNA better; the J call may be wrong. Germline assignment: CDR1 MNHEY and CDR2 SVGEGT. This CDR3 contains 14 residues. In DNA, the CDR3 is TGTGCCAGCAGTTACGGAGGGACAGAGGTCGAGCAGTACTTC. Its translation: CASSYGGTEVEQYF.

This clonotype was observed at least ten times. The rearrangement links TRBV6-6 to TRBJ2-7, with 12 bases aligning to TRBD2. The CDR3 spans 14 residues. With 6 bases clipped from V and 7 bases from J, the junction kept 7 bases outside the gene matches. Germline loops: CDR1 MNHNY, CDR2 SVGAGI (reference sequence). CDR3 residues: CASRPSGGAGEQYF. CDR3 in DNA: TGTGCCAGCAGGCCTAGCGGGGGGGCCGGAGAGCAGTACTTC.

This clonotype was observed a few times. Being one base from a much bigger clone, this may be a read error. The chain uses TRBV20-1 and TRBJ2-5, with 7 bases aligning to TRBD2. Germline CDR1 DFQATT, CDR2 SNEGSKA (reference sequence). The CDR3 is 14 residues long. The junction had 14 bases not matched to a gene; V was cut back by 6 bases and J by 7 bases. CDR3: CSAKTSSSLGTQYF. CDR3 in DNA: TGCAGTGCCAAGACTAGCTCAAGCCTAGGGACCCAGTACTTC.

About this clonotype itself: A clone one base away is much larger, so this may be a read error. V usage is TRBV7-2 and J usage is TRBJ2-7, with TRBD2 matching over 11 bases. J gave up 2 bases and V 7 bases, and 7 bases lay outside the gene matches. CDR1 and CDR2 (germline): SGHTA, FQGNSA. The CDR3 sequence is 15 residues long. Here the CDR3 DNA reads TGTGCCAGCAACTGGAGTAGCGGGGGGGCCTACGAGCAGTACTTC. This codes for CASNWSSGGAYEQYF.

In its sample, this clonotype was seen a few times. The chain employs TRBV6-4 and TRBJ1-1; tentative D call: TRBD1 (5 bases). The ends were cut back, 6 bases at V and 0 bases at J, with 14 bases in the middle. This CDR3 comprises 15 residues. Germline V gives CDR1 MRHNA, CDR2 SNTAGT. The CDR3, as DNA: TGTGCCAGCAGAGGGGAGGGTTACATGAACACTGAAGCTTTCTTT. As protein: CASRGEGYMNTEAFF.

Worth noting for this clonotype: Sequence at one end of the junction differs from germline and may be a read error. V and J are TRBV7-9 and TRBJ2-3; 9 bases align to TRBD2. Germline V lookup: CDR1 SEHNR, CDR2 FQNEAQ (reference sequence). CDR3 length: 16 residues. The CDR3 protein is CAGSLVSRGGSDTQYF. CDR3 coding DNA: TGTGCCGGCAGCTTAGTTTCGCGGGGGGGCTCAGATACGCAGTATTTT.

The chain employs TRBV20-1 and TRBJ2-6; D unresolved. The CDR3 extends over 14 amino acids. V dropped 6 bases and J dropped 1 base, with 10 bases sitting between them. Germline V gene data show CDR1 as DFQATT and CDR2 as SNEGSKA (reference sequence). DNA of the CDR3: TGCAGTGCCCGGCGTTATTCTGGGGCCAACGTCCTGACTTTC. Its protein product is CSARRYSGANVLTF.

Comment on this clonotype: A much larger clone sits a single nucleotide away, making a read error possible. The chain has TRBV21-1 and TRBJ2-7; the table's D call TRBD1 went unverified against the DNA. TRBV21-1 is reported as a pseudogene. The CDR3 is 16 amino acids. CDR3 residues: CASSKTERDRYNEQYF. DNA for the CDR3: TGTGCCAGCAGCAAAACCGAACGGGACAGGTACAATGAGCAGTACTTC.

Details on this clonotype: A junction end diverges from the germline sequence, so it may reflect a read error. The chain links TRBV12-3 or TRBV12-4 to TRBJ2-3, with 12 bases matching TRBD2. The CDR3 sequence is 15 residues long. The CDR3 is CASRGLAGSADAQYF. CDR3 bases: TGTGCCAGCAGAGGACTAGCGGGGAGCGCAGATGCGCAGTATTTT.

This clonotype was detected a few times. This chain links TRBV25-1 with TRBJ2-3, with TRBD2 matching over 11 bases. From germline, CDR1 is MGHDK and CDR2 SYGVNS. V was pared by 1 base and J by 1 base, with 4 bases of the junction left unmatched. CDR3 length equals 17 residues. The CDR3 here is CASSESYSGRGTDTQYF. CDR3 coding DNA: TGTGCCAGCAGTGAATCCTATAGCGGGAGGGGCACAGATACGCAGTATTTT. The full variable domain, in which reference TRBV25-1 and TRBJ2-3 provide the parts outside the CDR3, is EADIYQTPRYLVIGTGKKITLECSQTMGHDKMYWYQQDPGMELHLIHYSYGVNSTEKGDLSSESTVSRIRTEHFPLTLESARPSHTSQYLCASSESYSGRGTDTQYFGPGTRLTVL.

On this clonotype: Just one base apart from a much larger clone, this may be a read error. Here the CDR3 DNA reads TGTGCCAGCAGCTGGTTCTCAGTGGTCGACAATGAGCAGTTCTTC. It translates to CASSWFSVVDNEQFF. The chain employs TRBV5-5 and TRBJ2-1; D gene uncertain. Germline CDR1 and CDR2: SGHKS and YYEKEE (reference sequence). Trimming cost V 3 bases and J 5 bases, with 15 bases left between them. The CDR3 extends over 15 amino acids.

This clonotype was counted a few times. The rearrangement links TRBV20-1 to TRBJ2-7, with D perhaps assigned TRBD1 or TRBD2 (5 bases each). The V gene lost 5 bases and the J gene lost 6 bases, with 17 bases spanning the gap. The CDR3 loop spans 13 amino acids. Germline CDR1 and CDR2: DFQATT and SNEGSKA (reference sequence). CDR3 nucleotide sequence: TGCAGTGCTCCCCGGGACGGGCGAACCGAGCAGTACTTC. Protein product: CSAPRDGRTEQYF.

J is TRBJ2-1 and V is TRBV7-8; 8 bases are a match to TRBD2. The J segment lost 7 bases and the V segment lost 4 bases, leaving 6 bases of the junction unmatched. There are 14 residues in the CDR3. Per germline, CDR1 SGHVS and CDR2 FQNEAQ. CDR3 loop: CASSWTSSWNEQFF. The CDR3 region has the DNA TGTGCCAGCAGCTGGACTAGCTCTTGGAATGAGCAGTTCTTC.